This passage covers 2 T cell receptor beta chains from one sample sequenced in a study of cytomegalovirus exposure and HLA in healthy donors. Vbeta (60) and Jbeta (13) primers were used in the PCR. The data were produced by immunoSEQ multiplex PCR, yet TCRdb's version contains in-frame clones alone and is incomplete. Among fewer than 200,000 clones, under 80% were seen once, and the ten largest hold roughly 2%. The sequenced sample consisted of PBMCs. Receptors originate from a female donor in good health and CMV-seronegative.

The chain has TRBV9 and TRBJ1-2; D call uncertain. Germline V CDR1 and CDR2: SGDLS, YYNGEE. There are 14 residues in the CDR3. Trimming took 0 bases from V and 4 from J, leaving 10 bases between them. The CDR3 bases are TGTGCCAGCAGCGTAGAGAGTAGTGGCTATGGCTACACCTTC. Translated, it gives CASSVESSGYGYTF. Using reference TRBV9 and TRBJ1-2 for the parts outside the CDR3, the full variable domain is DSGVTQTPKHLITATGQRVTLRCSPRSGDLSVYWYQQSLDQGLQFLIQYYNGEERAKGNILERFSAQQFPDLHSELNLSSLELGDSALYFCASSVESSGYGYTFGSGTRLTVV.

In its sample, this clone was seen a few times. This sequence joins TRBV6-4 and TRBJ1-5, with D possibly being TRBD1 (5 bases). The V gene's germline CDR1 is MRHNA and CDR2 SNTAGT. V lost 5 bases and J lost 6, with 17 bases in between. This CDR3 is 15 amino acids long. The DNA of the CDR3 is TGTGCCAGCAGTCCCGAGTGGGGGGTGGTTCAGCCCCAGCATTTT. This translates into CASSPEWGVVQPQHF.